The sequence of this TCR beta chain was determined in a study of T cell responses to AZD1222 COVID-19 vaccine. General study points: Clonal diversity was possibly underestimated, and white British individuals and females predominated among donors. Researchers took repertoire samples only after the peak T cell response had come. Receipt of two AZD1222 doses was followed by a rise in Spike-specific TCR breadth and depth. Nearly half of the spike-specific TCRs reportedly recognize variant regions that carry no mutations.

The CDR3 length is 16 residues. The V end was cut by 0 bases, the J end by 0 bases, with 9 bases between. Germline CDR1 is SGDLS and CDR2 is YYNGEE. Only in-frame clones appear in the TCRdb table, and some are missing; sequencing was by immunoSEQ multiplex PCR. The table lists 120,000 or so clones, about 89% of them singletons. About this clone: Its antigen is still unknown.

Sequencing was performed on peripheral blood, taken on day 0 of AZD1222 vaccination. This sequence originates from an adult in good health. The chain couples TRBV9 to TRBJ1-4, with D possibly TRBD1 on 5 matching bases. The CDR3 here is CASSVGDYATNEKLFF. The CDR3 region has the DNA TGTGCCAGCAGCGTAGGGGACTATGCAACTAATGAAAAACTGTTTTTT.